These T cell receptor beta chains were read from a single sample in a study of T cell repertoires in cytomegalovirus infection. TCRdb independently ran MiXCR on the reads; one entry per CDR3 protein. Here the sample spans 150,000 to 200,000 distinct CDR3 sequences, approximately 15% being singletons. The sequencing sample was made of PBMCs. The receptors were sampled from a human donor in good health (CMV status not recorded). Some clones in this sample may be carry-over from other donors' samples. The CDR3 runs from the conserved cysteine through the conserved F or W. The D gene is left open where the match is weak. The size of a clone is reported for some rows only, either as once, few or many, or as a class for expanded clones.

clone_size: NA; d_call: NA; v_call: TRBV3-1; j_call: TRBJ1-1; cdr3_nt: TGTGCCAGCAGCCAAGATCTGGGGGCCCATGAAGCTTTCTTT; cdr3_aa: CASSQDLGAHEAFF
clone_size: NA; d_call: NA; v_call: TRBV7-6; j_call: TRBJ1-6; cdr3_nt: TGTGCCAGCAGCCTCGTACGGCGCAATTCACCCCTCCACTTT; cdr3_aa: CASSLVRRNSPLHF
clone_size: many; d_call: TRBD1; v_call: TRBV6-6; j_call: TRBJ2-7; cdr3_nt: TGTGCCAGCAGTAAGGACAGGGCCGAGCAGTACTTC; cdr3_aa: CASSKDRAEQYF
clone_size: few; d_call: NA; v_call: TRBV28; j_call: TRBJ2-6; cdr3_nt: TGTGCCAGCAGTTTTAATGGGGCCAACGTCCTGACTTTC; cdr3_aa: CASSFNGANVLTF
clone_size: NA; d_call: NA; v_call: TRBV14; j_call: TRBJ2-3; cdr3_nt: TGTGCCAGCAGTCCTAGGATTTCAGATACGCAGTATTTT; cdr3_aa: CASSPRISDTQYF
clone_size: many; d_call: NA; v_call: TRBV4-1; j_call: TRBJ1-2; cdr3_nt: TGCGCCAGCAGCCAGTCTGGCTATGGCTACACCTTC; cdr3_aa: CASSQSGYGYTF
clone_size: NA; d_call: TRBD2; v_call: TRBV28; j_call: TRBJ2-1; cdr3_nt: TGTGCCAGCACCCAAGGACTAGCGGGAGACAATGAGCAGTTCTTC; cdr3_aa: CASTQGLAGDNEQFF
clone_size: many; d_call: TRBD1; v_call: TRBV7-2; j_call: TRBJ1-1; cdr3_nt: TGTGCCAGCAGCTCGGTTTACAGGGGAATTTTCAACACTGAAGCTTTCTTT; cdr3_aa: CASSSVYRGIFNTEAFF
clone_size: NA; d_call: TRBD2; v_call: TRBV4-1; j_call: TRBJ2-1; cdr3_nt: TGCGCCAGCAGCCAAGGACTAGCGGGGACTGATGAGCAGTTCTTC; cdr3_aa: CASSQGLAGTDEQFF
clone_size: NA; d_call: NA; v_call: TRBV13; j_call: TRBJ2-1; cdr3_nt: TGTGCCAGCAGCAGGGGGCTAACGGGGGCGCCGTTCTTC; cdr3_aa: CASSRGLTGAPFF
clone_size: many; d_call: NA; v_call: TRBV6-2/TRBV6-3; j_call: TRBJ1-1; cdr3_nt: TGTGCCAGCACCGGGGACCGCGGGTTTACAATTGAAGCTTTCTTT; cdr3_aa: CASTGDRGFTIEAFF
clone_size: many; d_call: NA; v_call: TRBV2; j_call: TRBJ2-2; cdr3_nt: TGTGCCAGCCAAATCTCCACCTGGGACACCGGGGAGCTGTTTTTT; cdr3_aa: CASQISTWDTGELFF
clone_size: NA; d_call: NA; v_call: TRBV12-3/TRBV12-4; j_call: TRBJ2-2; cdr3_nt: TGTGCCAGCTTCTCTCACGGGGAGCTGTTTTTT; cdr3_aa: CASFSHGELFF
clone_size: NA; d_call: NA; v_call: TRBV29-1; j_call: TRBJ2-7; cdr3_nt: TGCAGCGTTGAAGTAGTTGAATCCTACGAGCAGTACTTC; cdr3_aa: CSVEVVESYEQYF
clone_size: many; d_call: NA; v_call: TRBV11-2; j_call: TRBJ2-3; cdr3_nt: TGTGCCAGCAGCTTAGTGTTTACGGTCTCACCACACACAGATACGCAGTATTTT; cdr3_aa: CASSLVFTVSPHTDTQYF
clone_size: many; d_call: NA; v_call: TRBV28; j_call: TRBJ2-7; cdr3_nt: TGTGCCAGCAGTCAGGCCTCACCTTCCTACGAGCAGTACTTC; cdr3_aa: CASSQASPSYEQYF
clone_size: NA; d_call: TRBD1; v_call: TRBV6-2/TRBV6-3; j_call: TRBJ2-2; cdr3_nt: TGTGCCAGCGTCCTCCGGGACAGCAGCACCGGGGAGCTGTTTTTT; cdr3_aa: CASVLRDSSTGELFF
clone_size: few; d_call: NA; v_call: TRBV20-1; j_call: TRBJ1-1; cdr3_nt: TGCAGTGCTAGGACTAGGGGACTGAACACTGAAGCTTTCTTT; cdr3_aa: CSARTRGLNTEAFF
clone_size: many; d_call: NA; v_call: TRBV6-1; j_call: TRBJ1-2; cdr3_nt: TGTGCCGGGTCTTTGGGGGGCATTGGCTACACCTTC; cdr3_aa: CAGSLGGIGYTF
clone_size: many; d_call: NA; v_call: TRBV7-9; j_call: TRBJ2-7; cdr3_nt: TGTGCCAGCAGTACCCAGGAGGCAGTCGGCTACGAGCAGTACTTC; cdr3_aa: CASSTQEAVGYEQYF
clone_size: many; d_call: NA; v_call: TRBV7-2; j_call: TRBJ2-3; cdr3_nt: TGTGCCAGCAGCTCGAGGCAGGGTGGCGATACGCAGTATTTT; cdr3_aa: CASSSRQGGDTQYF
clone_size: NA; d_call: TRBD1; v_call: TRBV29-1; j_call: TRBJ1-2; cdr3_nt: TGCAGCGTTGAAACAGGGGGGCTTAACTATGGCTACACCTTC; cdr3_aa: CSVETGGLNYGYTF
clone_size: NA; d_call: TRBD1; v_call: TRBV19; j_call: TRBJ2-5; cdr3_nt: TGTGCCAGTAAGGGGGCAGTAGAGACCCAGTACTTC; cdr3_aa: CASKGAVETQYF
clone_size: many; d_call: NA; v_call: TRBV14; j_call: TRBJ1-1; cdr3_nt: TGTGCCAGCAGCCAAGGAAATAAGAACACTGAAGCTTTCTTT; cdr3_aa: CASSQGNKNTEAFF
clone_size: many; d_call: NA; v_call: TRBV7-3; j_call: TRBJ1-3; cdr3_nt: TGTGCCAGCAGCTTAACAGCCGGGACTGGAAACACCATATATTTT; cdr3_aa: CASSLTAGTGNTIYF
clone_size: many; d_call: NA; v_call: TRBV14; j_call: TRBJ2-4; cdr3_nt: TGTGCCAGCAGCCAAGGAATCGGGGGCCGAGTCAAAAACATTCAGTACTTC; cdr3_aa: CASSQGIGGRVKNIQYF
clone_size: many; d_call: NA; v_call: TRBV7-2; j_call: TRBJ1-5; cdr3_nt: TGTGCCAGCAGCTCGCAGACAGGCAATCAGCCCCAGCATTTT; cdr3_aa: CASSSQTGNQPQHF
clone_size: NA; d_call: NA; v_call: TRBV25-1; j_call: TRBJ1-2; cdr3_nt: TGTGCCAGCAGTGATTGGGTGGATTATGGCTACACCTTC; cdr3_aa: CASSDWVDYGYTF
clone_size: few; d_call: TRBD1; v_call: TRBV11-2; j_call: TRBJ2-5; cdr3_nt: TGTGCCAGCAGCTTAGGGGACAGGGGATGGACCCAGTACTTC; cdr3_aa: CASSLGDRGWTQYF
clone_size: NA; d_call: NA; v_call: TRBV7-3; j_call: TRBJ1-1; cdr3_nt: TGTGCCAGCAAAAAAGAACCTAACACTGAAGCTTTCTTT; cdr3_aa: CASKKEPNTEAFF